This TCR beta chain was retrieved from a study of shared T cell receptors in the human thymus. Data came from immunoSEQ multiplex PCR; TCRdb stores just in-frame clones and leaves some out. The data show more than 300,000 clones, roughly 94% seen once. Per germline, CDR1 MNHEY and CDR2 SMNVEV (reference sequence). The germline V and J ends were trimmed by 6 bases and 3 bases, with 24 bases remaining between them. The CDR3 totals 18 residues. The sequencing input was thymocytes. The chain employs TRBV27 and TRBJ2-1; no clear D gene. The TCR comes from a human donor. The CDR3 here is CASSPWRAGPLIYNEQFF. The CDR3 coding sequence is TGTGCCAGCAGCCCCTGGCGTGCCGGACCCTTAATCTACAATGAGCAGTTCTTC.